This TCR beta chain was observed in a study of OX40 agonist ivuxolimab in advanced cancers. Overall study: Partial responses, seen in three patients, involved one hepatocellular carcinoma and two cutaneous melanomas.

Libraries were prepared by immunoSEQ multiplex PCR; TCRdb keeps only in-frame clonotypes and omits some of them. The table shows 60,000 to 90,000 clones, with about nine tenths occurring only once. Germline CDR1 and CDR2: MRHNA and SNTAGT. The length of the CDR3 is 15 residues. V was clipped by 3 bases and J by 2 bases, with 13 bases between them. The TCR was taken from an adult with an advanced solid tumor such as melanoma, head and neck, liver or kidney cancer. The material was CD4+ or CD8+ T cells sorted from blood, obtained in a trial of the OX40 agonist ivuxolimab. The V call is TRBV6-4, the J call TRBJ1-1; D may be TRBD1 (6 bases). Here the CDR3 reads CASSEVQGGNTEAFF. DNA for the CDR3: TGTGCCAGCAGTGAAGTACAGGGAGGAAACACTGAAGCTTTCTTT.